This TCR beta chain was retrieved from a study of blood T cell repertoires in COVID-19. About the study: Samples representing acute and convalescent COVID-19 were sourced from the United States, Italy and Spain.

Seattle researchers signed up patients amid active infection and tracked them longitudinally. This CDR3 is 15 amino acids long. V dropped 3 bases and J dropped 6; count of bases not matched to a gene: 7. The germline CDR1 and CDR2 sequences are MGHRA and YSYEKL. Using immunoSEQ multiplex PCR, the repertoire was profiled, and TCRdb retains in-frame clones only, with some absent. The sample carries around 50,000 clones, 70% to 85% recorded once. The genes are TRBV4-1 and TRBJ1-1, with TRBD1 identical over 10 bases. The sequenced sample consisted of peripheral blood. The TCR originated in a man at least 80 years old with COVID-19, enrolled during active disease. Written as DNA, the CDR3 is TGCGCCAGCAGCCACCGGGGACAGGGGACCGCTGAAGCTTTCTTT. Encoded protein: CASSHRGQGTAEAFF.